The rows below give T cell receptor beta chains drawn from one sample of a study of blood T cell repertoires in COVID-19. Data came from immunoSEQ multiplex PCR; TCRdb stores just in-frame clones and leaves some out. The data show tens of thousands of clones, under 90% seen once. The sequenced material came from peripheral blood. The receptors here all came from an elderly woman with COVID-19, enrolled during active disease. Each CDR3 is given with its conserved first and last residue. The D gene is left open where the match is weak. Not all rows give a size; the values are once, few, many and, for expanded clones, a class.

abundance	v_gene	j_gene	d_gene	CDR3aa	CDR3nt
.	TRBV28	TRBJ2-5	TRBD1	CASSLQGAHQETQYF	TGTGCCAGCAGTTTACAGGGGGCGCACCAAGAGACCCAGTACTTC
.	TRBV2	TRBJ2-1	TRBD2	CASSETGGRAGEQFF	TGTGCCAGCAGTGAAACGGGCGGGAGGGCCGGTGAGCAGTTCTTC
.	TRBV12-5	TRBJ1-2	.	CASGPDQGGGYTF	TGTGCTAGTGGTCCGGACCAGGGAGGAGGCTACACCTTC
.	TRBV3-1/TRBV3-2	TRBJ2-3	.	CASSSRQGRTDTQYF	TGTGCCAGCTCATCAAGGCAGGGCCGCACAGATACGCAGTATTTT
.	TRBV12-5	TRBJ2-7	TRBD2	CASGLGLAGADEQYF	TGTGCTAGTGGTTTAGGACTAGCGGGGGCAGACGAGCAGTACTTC
.	TRBV27	TRBJ1-1	.	CASSIGVNTEAFF	TGTGCCAGCAGTATAGGGGTGAACACTGAAGCTTTCTTT
.	TRBV2	TRBJ2-1	TRBD2	CASIHQGVAGYNEQFF	TGTGCCAGCATCCATCAAGGGGTAGCGGGATACAATGAGCAGTTCTTC
.	TRBV23-1	TRBJ1-5	TRBD1	CASSQQDRDSSNQPQHF	TGCGCCAGCAGTCAGCAGGACCGGGACAGTAGCAATCAGCCCCAGCATTTT
.	TRBV5-1	TRBJ2-7	TRBD2	CASSLRLAGDEQYF	TGCGCCAGCAGCTTGAGGCTAGCGGGAGACGAGCAGTACTTC
.	TRBV30	TRBJ1-5	.	CAWSAQGLKNQPQHF	TGTGCCTGGAGTGCTCAGGGTTTAAAAAATCAGCCCCAGCATTTT
.	TRBV28	TRBJ2-7	TRBD2	CASSLGGYEQYF	TGTGCCAGCAGTTTGGGAGGGTACGAGCAGTACTTC
.	TRBV5-1	TRBJ2-5	.	CASSLDGGGYQETQYF	TGCGCCAGCAGCTTGGACGGTGGGGGCTACCAAGAGACCCAGTACTTC
.	TRBV14	TRBJ1-2	.	CASSQDLVTRNTF	TGTGCCAGCAGCCAAGATTTAGTGACTCGCAACACCTTC
.	TRBV24-1	TRBJ1-5	.	CATSVGVSNQPQHF	TGTGCCACCAGTGTAGGGGTTAGCAATCAGCCCCAGCATTTT
.	TRBV19	TRBJ2-7	TRBD2	CASSIGTSGNYEQYF	TGTGCCAGTAGTATTGGGACTAGCGGGAATTACGAGCAGTACTTC
.	TRBV3-1/TRBV3-2	TRBJ2-7	TRBD2	CASSQTPIAGGGEQYF	TGTGCCAGCAGCCAGACCCCGATAGCGGGAGGCGGCGAGCAGTACTTC
.	TRBV7-9	TRBJ1-1	TRBD1	CASSRDSLIRAFF	TGTGCCAGCAGCCGGGACAGCCTCATCAGAGCTTTCTTT
.	TRBV7-6	TRBJ2-2	.	CASSALYANTGELFF	TGTGCCAGCAGCGCGTTGTACGCGAACACCGGGGAGCTGTTTTTT
.	TRBV30	TRBJ1-2	TRBD1	CAWSHVTGPNYGYTF	TGTGCCTGGAGTCATGTGACAGGGCCGAACTATGGCTACACCTTC
few	TRBV11-3	TRBJ2-2	.	CASSPAGATGELFF	TGTGCCAGCAGCCCCGCGGGCGCTACCGGGGAGCTGTTTTTT
.	TRBV19	TRBJ2-1	TRBD1	CASSTRTIGGAWNEQFF	TGTGCCAGCTCCACCCGGACCATAGGGGGCGCGTGGAATGAGCAGTTCTTC
.	TRBV27	TRBJ2-6	TRBD1	CASSPRDSQWANVLTF	TGTGCCAGCAGTCCCCGGGACAGCCAATGGGCCAACGTCCTGACTTTC
.	TRBV7-9	TRBJ1-6	.	CASSLDSYNSPLHF	TGTGCCAGCAGCTTAGACAGCTATAATTCACCCCTCCACTTT
.	TRBV19	TRBJ2-5	.	CASSTGSQETQYF	TGTGCCAGTAGTACAGGTTCCCAAGAGACCCAGTACTTC
few	TRBV4-1	TRBJ2-3	.	CASSQAGNTDTQYF	TGCGCCAGCAGCCAAGCGGGGAACACAGATACGCAGTATTTT
.	TRBV12-3/TRBV12-4	TRBJ1-5	.	CASSLSGDQPQHF	TGTGCCAGCAGTTTAAGCGGCGATCAGCCCCAGCATTTT
.	TRBV6-4	TRBJ2-7	.	CASSEQGYGEQYF	TGTGCCAGCAGCGAACAGGGATACGGCGAGCAGTACTTC
once	TRBV5-6	TRBJ2-2	.	CASSPVGGDTGELFF	TGTGCCAGCAGCCCCGTCGGAGGGGACACCGGGGAGCTGTTTTTT
.	TRBV6-5	TRBJ1-2	.	CATGGWARLSYGYTF	TGTGCCACCGGGGGATGGGCTAGGTTGAGCTATGGCTACACCTTC
.	TRBV4-1	TRBJ2-1	TRBD1	CASSLPDRGAHEQFF	TGCGCCAGCAGCCTACCAGACAGGGGGGCCCATGAGCAGTTCTTC
.	TRBV11-2	TRBJ2-2	.	CASSLYGELFF	TGTGCCAGCAGCTTATACGGGGAGCTGTTTTTT
once	TRBV5-1	TRBJ1-2	.	CASSLGALGDGYTF	TGCGCCAGCAGCTTGGGGGCTCTCGGGGATGGCTACACCTTC
.	TRBV6-5	TRBJ1-4	.	CASSSTGTSGEKLFF	TGTGCCAGCAGTTCCACCGGGACTTCGGGTGAAAAACTGTTTTTT
.	TRBV4-2	TRBJ1-3	TRBD1	CASSSNVLGQGSTGNTIYF	TGTGCCAGCAGCTCGAATGTGTTGGGACAGGGAAGTACTGGAAACACCATATATTTT
medium-sized	TRBV19	TRBJ2-7	TRBD2	CASSIQREGRYEQYF	TGTGCCAGTAGTATCCAGCGGGAGGGTAGGTACGAGCAGTACTTC
.	TRBV11-3	TRBJ2-1	.	CASSVSPGGGYNEQFF	TGTGCCAGCAGCGTATCACCTGGCGGTGGCTACAATGAGCAGTTCTTC
.	TRBV28	TRBJ2-7	.	CATRGEDFYEQYF	TGTGCCACCCGGGGAGAGGACTTCTACGAGCAGTACTTC
.	TRBV6-6	TRBJ1-5	TRBD1	CASSPQGNQPQHF	TGTGCCAGCAGTCCACAGGGGAATCAGCCCCAGCATTTT
.	TRBV4-2	TRBJ2-7	TRBD2	CASSQDLSGLAGGREQYF	TGTGCCAGCAGCCAAGATCTTTCGGGTCTAGCGGGAGGTCGGGAGCAGTACTTC
.	TRBV30	TRBJ2-3	TRBD1	CAWSVSGGVTDTQYF	TGTGCCTGGAGTGTCTCAGGGGGAGTCACAGATACGCAGTATTTT
.	TRBV5-4	TRBJ2-6	TRBD2	CASSLLAGGNSGANVLTF	TGTGCCAGCAGCTTATTAGCGGGAGGGAACTCTGGGGCCAACGTCCTGACTTTC